Following are 23 T cell receptor beta chains from one sample sequenced in a study of Graves' ophthalmopathy and Graves' hyperthyroidism. As the template, RNA transcripts were used to amplify TCR beta CDR3 regions. HTBI primers primed a first-round RT-PCR, and a second-round multiplex PCR followed. Each CDR3 protein is one row after TCRdb ran MiXCR on the multiplex PCR reads. The data hold approximately 640,000 distinct CDR3 sequences, with about 38% observed a single time. The source material was peripheral blood. These TCRs come from an adult man with Graves' ophthalmopathy.

The table lists this clonotype with a few counts. The V and J genes are TRBV6-6 and TRBJ2-5; weak D call: TRBD2 (7 bases). The germline V gene has CDR1 MNHNY and CDR2 SVGAGI (reference sequence). The CDR3 loop spans 14 amino acids. V lost 4 bases and J 7 bases, leaving 16 bases between the germline ends. The CDR3 DNA reads as TGTGCCAGCAGTTCCGGTGCGGGGGCCTGGACCCAGTACTTC. This sequence encodes CASSSGAGAWTQYF.

The chain has TRBV2 and TRBJ2-3, with 10 positions matching TRBD2. Germline values: CDR1 SNHLY, CDR2 FYNNEI. J gave up 4 bases and V 7 bases, and 11 bases lay outside the gene matches. CDR3 length: 16 residues. In DNA form, the CDR3 reads TGTGCCAGCATATCCGGGACTAGCGAGGCGGCAGATACGCAGTATTTT. Its translation is CASISGTSEAADTQYF.

This clonotype occurred many times. J is TRBJ1-4 and V is TRBV20-1; perhaps TRBD1 as D (5 bases). Germline CDR1 reads DFQATT; CDR2 reads SNEGSKA (reference sequence). V was trimmed by 4 bases and J by 7 bases, leaving 13 bases between them. The CDR3 extends over 13 amino acids. CDR3 loop: CSATGTDAEKLFF. CDR3 nucleotide sequence: TGCAGTGCTACCGGGACGGACGCTGAAAAACTGTTTTTT.

The chain recombines TRBV5-4 with TRBJ1-1; 7 bases are shared with TRBD1. CDR1 is SGHNT, CDR2 YYREEE, per germline (reference sequence). Losses at the gene ends were 4 bases for V and 6 bases for J; bases not matched to a gene: 9. CDR3 size: 14 residues. In DNA, the CDR3 is TGTGCCAGCAGCCCCTGGACAGGTTCTTCTGAAGCTTTCTTT. As protein: CASSPWTGSSEAFF.

In its sample, this clonotype was seen a few times. The CDR3 bases are TGTGCCAGCAGCTTAGCGGGGTGGGACACTGAAGCTTTCTTT. Encoded protein: CASSLAGWDTEAFF. The rearrangement links TRBV7-8 to TRBJ1-1; D remains ambiguous. CDR1 is SGHVS and CDR2 is FQNEAQ in the germline V gene. The V and J ends lost 0 bases and 3 bases respectively, with 8 bases between them. The CDR3 contains 14 residues.

This clonotype was detected many times. The chain links TRBV12-3 or TRBV12-4 to TRBJ2-7; the D call may be TRBD1 or TRBD2 (6 bases each). This CDR3 contains 14 residues. V lost 6 bases and J 0 bases, leaving 12 bases between the germline ends. The CDR3 nucleotides read TGTGCCAGCAGCCCGCGGGACACCTCCTACGAGCAGTACTTC. This gives the protein CASSPRDTSYEQYF.

The chain is built from TRBV12-3 or TRBV12-4 and TRBJ2-7, with D possibly being TRBD1 (8 bases). The CDR3 has 14 residues. V dropped 7 bases and J dropped 6 bases, with 19 bases sitting between them. The CDR3 protein is CASMGGPTGVEQYF. In DNA, the CDR3 is TGTGCCAGCATGGGAGGGCCGACAGGGGTCGAGCAGTACTTC.

In this sample, this clonotype turned up many times. This chain's CDR3 is CASSDGRATNEKLFF. The CDR3 DNA follows: TGTGCCAGTAGTGACGGGCGTGCAACTAATGAAAAACTGTTTTTT. V usage is TRBV19 and J usage is TRBJ1-4; no definite D call. V was clipped by 5 bases and J by 0 bases, with 10 bases between them. The CDR3 length is 15 residues. CDR1 and CDR2 from the germline V gene are LNHDA and SQIVND (reference sequence).

The rearrangement uses TRBV25-1 and TRBJ2-5, with D perhaps TRBD1 (6 bases). Between the trimmed V and J ends, which lost 8 bases and 1 base, there was a span of 17 bases. Germline CDR1 reads MGHDK; CDR2 reads SYGVNS. CDR3 length equals 15 residues. The CDR3 protein is CASSSFSGVQETQYF. CDR3 in DNA: TGTGCCAGCTCATCATTCTCAGGGGTCCAAGAGACCCAGTACTTC.

Worth noting for this clonotype: A much larger clone is a single base away; this may be a read error. The genes are TRBV19 and TRBJ1-1; D unclear. The CDR3 covers 15 residues. Germline CDR1 is LNHDA and CDR2 is SQIVND (reference sequence). The DNA of the CDR3 is TGTGCCAGTAGTATAGCCCGTGACCCGAACACTGAAGCTTCCTTT. It translates to CASSIARDPNTEASF.

The V gene is TRBV29-1, the J gene TRBJ1-1; D may be TRBD1 (5 bases). V shed 2 bases and J shed 2 bases, with 12 bases lying between them. This CDR3 is built from 14 residues. The germline gives CDR1 SQVTM, CDR2 ANQGSEA. CDR3 region: CSVETGGGNTEAFF. The CDR3, as DNA: TGCAGCGTTGAAACAGGAGGAGGAAACACTGAAGCTTTCTTT. Variable domain in full (rest from reference TRBV29-1 and TRBJ1-1): SAVISQKPSRDICQRGTSLTIQCQVDSQVTMMFWYRQQPGQSLTLIATANQGSEATYESGFVIDKFPISRPNLTFSTLTVSNMSPEDSSIYLCSVETGGGNTEAFFGQGTRLTVV.

This sequence joins TRBV19 and TRBJ1-1; D remains ambiguous. Germline loops: CDR1 LNHDA, CDR2 SQIVND (reference sequence). V was trimmed by 3 bases and J by 5 bases, leaving 16 bases between them. The CDR3 sequence is 15 residues long. In DNA, the CDR3 is TGTGCCAGTAGTATTGTGAACAGACTGGGAACTGAAGCTTTCTTT. Amino acids: CASSIVNRLGTEAFF.

This chain uses TRBV29-1 with TRBJ2-5; D ambiguous. Germline lookup yields CDR1 SQVTM and CDR2 ANQGSEA. The CDR3 covers 11 residues. Between the trimmed V and J ends, which lost 6 bases and 5 bases, there was a span of 10 bases. This CDR3 is CSVARSETQYF. The CDR3 bases are TGCAGCGTGGCAAGGAGCGAGACCCAGTACTTC.

At least ten counts were recorded for this clonotype. The chain is built from TRBV2 and TRBJ2-7, with D tentatively TRBD2 (6 bases). V shed 3 bases and J shed 3 bases, with 12 bases lying between them. The V gene's germline CDR1 is SNHLY and CDR2 FYNNEI. The CDR3 sequence is 14 residues long. The CDR3 bases are TGTGCCAGCAGTGACCCGGGAGACCTCTACGAGCAGTACTTC. Translation gives CASSDPGDLYEQYF. The variable domain in full, completed from reference TRBV2 and TRBJ2-7, reads EPEVTQTPSHQVTQMGQEVILRCVPISNHLYFYWYRQILGQKVEFLVSFYNNEISEKSEIFDDQFSVERPDGSNFTLKIRSTKLEDSAMYFCASSDPGDLYEQYFGPGTRLTVT.

This clonotype was observed at least ten times. V and J are TRBV2 and TRBJ1-5; perhaps TRBD1 as D (6 bases). The CDR3 spans 19 residues. Trimming took 4 bases from V and 0 from J, leaving 22 bases between them. Per the germline V gene, CDR1 is SNHLY and CDR2 is FYNNEI. The CDR3 loop is CASSVTGKPLTYSNQPQHF. The DNA for the CDR3 is TGTGCCAGCAGTGTAACAGGGAAGCCCCTCACCTATAGCAATCAGCCCCAGCATTTT. The full variable domain, with the rest looked up from reference TRBV2 and TRBJ1-5, is EPEVTQTPSHQVTQMGQEVILRCVPISNHLYFYWYRQILGQKVEFLVSFYNNEISEKSEIFDDQFSVERPDGSNFTLKIRSTKLEDSAMYFCASSVTGKPLTYSNQPQHFGDGTRLSIL.

Concerning this clonotype itself: The final CDR3 position lacks the conserved phenylalanine or tryptophan, pointing to a likely read error. This chain joins TRBV5-1 and TRBJ1-6, with 7 bases lining up with TRBD1. Germline V gene lookup returns CDR1 SGHRS and CDR2 YFSETQ. The CDR3 has 16 residues. The CDR3 DNA follows: TGTGCCAGCAGCTACGGACAGGCCTATTATAATTCACCCCTCCACCTT. This sequence encodes CASSYGQAYYNSPLHL.

This clonotype was detected many times. The V gene is TRBV7-8, the J gene TRBJ2-7; D might be TRBD1 (5 bases). Germline CDR1 reads SGHVS; CDR2 reads FQNEAQ. Trimming shortened V by 6 bases and J by 4 bases, and 16 bases separated the two germline ends. The CDR3 is 14 amino acids. CDR3 amino acids: CASSIVGQIYEQYF. The CDR3 DNA follows: TGTGCCAGCAGTATAGTGGGGCAGATATACGAGCAGTACTTC.

Concerning this clonotype: A much larger clone differs by one base, so this may be a read error. V gene TRBV10-3 combines with J gene TRBJ1-1; 9 nucleotides align to TRBD1. V lost 3 bases, J lost 11 bases, and 7 bases stayed unmatched. Germline V gene sequence: CDR1 ENHRY, CDR2 SYGVKD. The CDR3 sequence is 13 residues long. CDR3 coding DNA: TGTGCCATCAGTGACTCGGACAGGGGTATGGCTTTCTTT. It specifies CAISDSDRGMAFF.

V is TRBV19 and J is TRBJ2-2; 7 bases map to TRBD2. The CDR3 runs 15 residues. The germline V gene has CDR1 LNHDA and CDR2 SQIVND (reference sequence). V lost 9 bases to trimming and J lost 3 bases; unmatched junction nucleotides: 10. The CDR3 region has the DNA TGTGCCAGCAGTTCTCTAGCGGACTACACCGGGGAGCTGTTTTTT. Its translation is CASSSLADYTGELFF.

Notes on this clonotype: Lacking the conserved final phenylalanine or tryptophan, this CDR3 likely reflects a read error. It is unclear where the CDR3 begins or ends on the DNA, so no DNA is shown, and the CDR3 is as TCRdb lists it. The chain joins TRBV10-3 to TRBJ2-2. Termini included, the CDR3 measures 9 amino acids. Germline lookup yields CDR1 ENHRY and CDR2 SYGVKD. The CDR3 sequence: CAISETDGV.

The chain recombines TRBV25-1 with TRBJ2-7; 8 bases are a match to TRBD1. Germline assignment: CDR1 MGHDK and CDR2 SYGVNS. The CDR3 is 14 amino acids. The CDR3 is CARDLDRGNYEQYF. DNA of the CDR3: TGTGCTAGAGATCTCGACAGGGGAAACTACGAGCAGTACTTC.

J is TRBJ1-2 and V is TRBV30; 7 bases agree with TRBD1. Germline CDR1 reads GTSNPN; CDR2 reads SVGIG (reference sequence). V lost 6 bases to trimming and J lost 2 bases; unmatched junction nucleotides: 9. The CDR3 consists of 14 residues. The CDR3 nucleotides read TGTGCCTGCCCCCCCTCGGGACAGAACTATGGCTACACCTTC. It encodes CACPPSGQNYGYTF.

This clonotype was seen a few times. The DNA of the CDR3 is TGTGCCACCAGCAGAGATGCCGTACGTGGTCCCTCCGCGGAGCAGTTCTTC. Translating gives CATSRDAVRGPSAEQFF. The V call is TRBV15, the J call TRBJ2-7, with no clear D. The J call is doubtful: the DNA matches TRBJ2-1 better. Germline lookup yields CDR1 LNHNV and CDR2 YYDKDF (reference sequence). The CDR3 runs 17 residues.